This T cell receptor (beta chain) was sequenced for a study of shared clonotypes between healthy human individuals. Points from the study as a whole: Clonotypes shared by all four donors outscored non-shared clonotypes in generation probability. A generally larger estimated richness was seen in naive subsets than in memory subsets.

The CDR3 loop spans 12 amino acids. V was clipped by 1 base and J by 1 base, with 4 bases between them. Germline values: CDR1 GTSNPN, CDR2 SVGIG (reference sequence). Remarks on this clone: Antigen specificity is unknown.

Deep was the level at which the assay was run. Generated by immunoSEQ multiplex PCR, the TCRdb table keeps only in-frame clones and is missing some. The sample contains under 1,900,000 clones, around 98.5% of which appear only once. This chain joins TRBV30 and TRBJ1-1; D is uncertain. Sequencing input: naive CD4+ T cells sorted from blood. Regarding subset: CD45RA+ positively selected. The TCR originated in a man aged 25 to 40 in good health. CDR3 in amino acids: CAWSEQNTEAFF. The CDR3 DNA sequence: TGTGCCTGGAGTGAACAGAACACTGAAGCTTTCTTT.